A single sample gave rise to the 18 T cell receptor beta chains below, sequenced in a study of cytomegalovirus exposure and HLA in healthy donors. In the PCR, 60 Vbeta and 13 Jbeta primers were used. The method was immunoSEQ multiplex PCR; TCRdb's version includes in-frame clones alone and lacks a portion of them. The table records approximately 190,000 clones, roughly 80% of them present only once. The sequencing sample was made of PBMCs. These receptors originate from a middle-aged man in good health and CMV-seronegative.

As DNA, the CDR3 is TGTGCCAGCACCCCCGGGGGCGGGGGGACCCAGTACTTC. It specifies CASTPGGGGTQYF. The chain has TRBV6-5 and TRBJ2-5; D may be TRBD2 (7 bases). There are 13 residues in the CDR3. Germline V lookup: CDR1 MNHEY, CDR2 SVGAGI. The ends were cut back, 7 bases at V and 7 bases at J, with 16 bases in the middle.

The chain combines TRBV21-1 with TRBJ1-5; the table's D gene call, TRBD1, was not cross checked with the DNA. TRBV21-1 is a pseudogene segment. The CDR3 contains 16 residues. The CDR3 here is CASSKGPQGGNQPQHF. The DNA of the CDR3 is TGTGCCAGCAGCAAAGGGCCACAGGGGGGCAATCAGCCCCAGCATTTT.

A few counts support this clone. CDR3 in amino acids: CASSLVGAKGTQYF. CDR3 DNA sequence: TGTGCCAGCAGTTTAGTAGGGGCCAAGGGAACGCAGTATTTT. The chain uses TRBV28 and TRBJ2-3; D is possibly TRBD1 (5 bases). From germline, CDR1 is MDHEN and CDR2 SYDVKM. V was cut by 2 bases and J by 9 bases, with 15 bases left in between. The CDR3 runs 14 residues.

The chain joins TRBV11-2 to TRBJ1-2; D might be TRBD1 (5 bases). The CDR3 runs to 12 residues. V shed 5 bases and J shed 7 bases, with 11 bases lying between them. Per the germline V gene, CDR1 is SGHAT and CDR2 is FQNNGV. The CDR3 DNA reads as TGTGCCAGCAGCAACCGGGGGGGTGGCTACACCTTC. It specifies CASSNRGGGYTF.

This chain links TRBV19 with TRBJ1-1, with 9 positions matching TRBD1. V dropped 2 bases and J dropped 6; count of bases not matched to a gene: 7. Germline CDR1 reads LNHDA; CDR2 reads SQIVND (reference sequence). The CDR3 contains 15 residues. As DNA, the CDR3 is TGTGCCAGTAGTATAACTGGACAGGGGTTCTCTGAAGCTTTCTTT. Amino acids: CASSITGQGFSEAFF. Drawing the rest from reference TRBV19 and TRBJ1-1, the complete variable domain is DGGITQSPKYLFRKEGQNVTLSCEQNLNHDAMYWYRQDPGQGLRLIYYSQIVNDFQKGDIAEGYSVSREKKESFPLTVTSAQKNPTAFYLCASSITGQGFSEAFFGQGTRLTVV.

The rearrangement uses TRBV11-2 and TRBJ2-1; D unresolved. The CDR3 has 16 amino acids. CDR1 SGHAT and CDR2 FQNNGV come from the germline V gene. Between the trimmed V and J ends, which lost 5 bases and 8 bases, there was a span of 22 bases. CDR3 DNA sequence: TGTGCCAGCAGCCTTCGGAGACTTTCCAACGGCGATGAGCAGTTCTTC. Residues: CASSLRRLSNGDEQFF.

The rearrangement links TRBV15 to TRBJ2-5; 7 nucleotides agree with TRBD1. The V segment lost 1 base and the J segment 2 bases; nucleotides outside the gene matches: 7. The germline V gene has CDR1 LNHNV and CDR2 YYDKDF (reference sequence). This CDR3 has 16 amino acids. The chain's CDR3 is CATSRGGGRRQETQYF. As DNA, the CDR3 is TGTGCCACCAGCAGAGGAGGGGGCAGGAGGCAAGAGACCCAGTACTTC. The whole variable domain, filled in from reference TRBV15 and TRBJ2-5, reads DAMVIQNPRYQVTQFGKPVTLSCSQTLNHNVMYWYQQKSSQAPKLLFHYYDKDFNNEADTPDNFQSRRPNTSFCFLDIRSPGLGDTAMYLCATSRGGGRRQETQYFGPGTRLLVL.

The table lists this clone with a few counts. The chain recombines TRBV6-5 with TRBJ1-3; possible D gene TRBD1, 5 bases. CDR1 is MNHEY and CDR2 is SVGAGI in the germline V gene. The CDR3 sequence is 15 residues long. V was trimmed by 2 bases and J by 0 bases, leaving 8 bases between them. CDR3: CASSYRGSSGNTIYF. Written as DNA, the CDR3 is TGTGCCAGCAGTTACCGGGGGTCCTCTGGAAACACCATATATTTT.

The V gene is TRBV7-2, the J gene TRBJ2-5; 8 bases line up with TRBD1. The CDR3 totals 16 residues. The V gene's germline CDR1 is SGHTA and CDR2 FQGNSA. The junction had 12 bases not matched to a gene; V was cut back by 4 bases and J by 5 bases. The CDR3 reads CASSSAGNRGWETQYF. In DNA, the CDR3 is TGTGCCAGCAGCTCAGCCGGGAACAGGGGGTGGGAGACCCAGTACTTC.

The chain has TRBV14 and TRBJ2-7; 7 nucleotides line up with TRBD1. J gave up 0 bases and V 4 bases, and 6 bases lay outside the gene matches. The CDR3 has 15 amino acids. Germline assignment: CDR1 SGHDN and CDR2 FVKESK. Here the CDR3 reads CASSPFRDSSYEQYF. The DNA for the CDR3 is TGTGCCAGCAGCCCGTTCCGGGACAGCTCCTACGAGCAGTACTTC.

This chain joins TRBV5-6 and TRBJ1-1; possible D gene TRBD1, 5 bases. The CDR3 spans 12 residues. The V and J ends lost 4 bases and 9 bases respectively, with 13 bases between them. Germline lookup yields CDR1 SGHDT and CDR2 YYEEEE. CDR3 loop: CASSRGEEKAFF. CDR3 coding DNA: TGTGCCAGCAGCCGGGGGGAAGAAAAAGCTTTCTTT.

The V and J genes are TRBV5-6 and TRBJ1-1; no firm D call. The CDR3 spans 13 residues. Germline CDR1 reads SGHDT; CDR2 reads YYEEEE. V was clipped by 1 base and J by 6 bases, with 10 bases between them. The DNA for the CDR3 is TGTGCCAGCAGCTTGCGGGGTTATGCTGAAGCTTTCTTT. It specifies CASSLRGYAEAFF.

This chain joins TRBV29-1 and TRBJ2-3; possibly TRBD2 for D (6 bases). This CDR3 comprises 12 residues. Germline V gene sequence: CDR1 SQVTM, CDR2 ANQGSEA. Between the trimmed V and J ends, which lost 3 bases and 5 bases, there was a span of 9 bases. The CDR3 DNA sequence: TGCAGCGTTGACCCCGGGGGAGATACGCAGTATTTT. As protein: CSVDPGGDTQYF.

The V and J genes are TRBV19 and TRBJ1-2; tentative D call: TRBD1 (5 bases). V was cut by 5 bases and J by 4 bases, with 14 bases left in between. The CDR3 totals 14 residues. The germline CDR1 and CDR2 sequences are LNHDA and SQIVND (reference sequence). The CDR3 loop is CASSPAGRGYGYTF. CDR3 DNA sequence: TGTGCCAGTAGTCCCGCGGGACGGGGCTATGGCTACACCTTC.

This clone came up a few times. The chain couples TRBV19 to TRBJ1-2; a weak D match, TRBD1 (5 bases). The CDR3 is made up of 12 amino acids. In germline, CDR1 is LNHDA, CDR2 SQIVND (reference sequence). Between the trimmed V and J ends, which lost 1 base and 7 bases, there was a span of 7 bases. The chain's CDR3 is CASSIGRGGYTF. The CDR3 DNA is TGTGCCAGTAGTATAGGAAGGGGTGGCTACACCTTC. Supplemented by reference TRBV19 and TRBJ1-2, the full variable domain reads DGGITQSPKYLFRKEGQNVTLSCEQNLNHDAMYWYRQDPGQGLRLIYYSQIVNDFQKGDIAEGYSVSREKKESFPLTVTSAQKNPTAFYLCASSIGRGGYTFGSGTRLTVV.

This chain joins TRBV18 and TRBJ2-7; 8 bases align to TRBD1. Germline CDR1 and CDR2: KGHSH and LQKENI. The CDR3 length is 13 residues. J lost 7 bases, V lost 3 bases, and 5 bases had no gene match. The CDR3 sequence: CASSPLTGDEQYF. The CDR3 DNA follows: TGTGCCAGCTCACCGTTGACAGGGGATGAGCAGTACTTC. Supplemented by reference TRBV18 and TRBJ2-7, the full variable domain reads NAGVMQNPRHLVRRRGQEARLRCSPMKGHSHVYWYRQLPEEGLKFMVYLQKENIIDESGMPKERFSAEFPKEGPSILRIQQVVRGDSAAYFCASSPLTGDEQYFGPGTRLTVT.

Comment on this clone: At one of its ends the junction is not consistent with the germline gene, which may arise from a read error. The chain joins TRBV5-5 to TRBJ2-7, with D perhaps TRBD2 (5 bases). The CDR3 sequence is 15 residues long. The V gene's germline CDR1 is SGHKS and CDR2 YYEKEE (reference sequence). The CDR3 nucleotides read TGCGCCAGCAGCCAAGAAACGGGAATCTCCTACGAGCAGTACTTC. Its protein is CASSQETGISYEQYF. The full variable domain, rest sourced from reference TRBV5-5 and TRBJ2-7, is DAGVTQSPTHLIKTRGQQVTLRCSPISGHKSVSWYQQVLGQGPQFIFQYYEKEERGRGNFPDRFSARQFPNYSSELNVNALLLGDSALYLCASSQETGISYEQYFGPGTRLTVT.

This chain connects TRBV14 to TRBJ2-2; D is undetermined. The V gene lost 4 bases and the J gene lost 6 bases, with 9 bases spanning the gap. This CDR3 spans 13 amino acids. CDR1 is SGHDN, CDR2 FVKESK, per germline. CDR3 sequence reads: CASSLKASGELFF. For the CDR3, the DNA is TGTGCCAGCAGCCTAAAAGCGTCCGGGGAGCTGTTTTTT.